This T cell receptor (beta chain) appears in the sequencing data of a study of Graves' ophthalmopathy and Graves' hyperthyroidism. General study points: A model built from 13 signatures distinguished ophthalmopathy from stable hyperthyroidism with approximately 90% sensitivity and approximately 82% specificity. Among expanded thyroid clonotypes above 0.001 frequency, most also occurred in blood.

The sample holds many counts of this clonotype. Its antigen is currently unknown. The CDR3 runs 15 residues. Per the germline V gene, CDR1 is ENHRY and CDR2 is SYGVKD. J lost 2 bases, V lost 6 bases, and 6 bases had no gene match. Amplified TCR beta CDR3 regions were obtained using RNA transcripts as template. Second-round multiplex PCR came after a first-round RT-PCR that employed HTBI primers. TCRdb used MiXCR to reprocess the multiplex PCR reads, holding one entry per CDR3 protein. Here the sample spans some 1.1 million distinct CDR3 sequences, roughly 35% being singletons. The clonotype was recovered from an adult man with Graves' hyperthyroidism. The sample comprised peripheral blood or thyroid tissue (not recorded which). The chain combines TRBV10-3 with TRBJ2-7; 11 nucleotides agree with TRBD1. CDR3 nucleotide sequence: TGTGCCATCAGGATACCGGGACAGGGGGCCTACGAGCAGTACTTC. It translates to CAIRIPGQGAYEQYF.